This entry features one TCR beta chain sequence. As yet, its antigen is unknown. This specimen comes from a study of shared clonotypes between healthy human individuals. Regarding the study as a whole: Clonotype sharing among donors likely depends on sequencing depth.

Repertoires were generated with immunoSEQ multiplex PCR, while TCRdb's copy carries only in-frame clones and drops some. The repertoire holds 450,000 to 600,000 clones, 79% seen once, with over 10% in the top ten. Unsorted samples, those not sorted, used some 89 million PBMCs for genomic DNA. With 5 bases clipped from V and 14 bases from J, the junction kept 7 bases outside the gene matches. Germline V gives CDR1 SGHTA, CDR2 FQGTGA. This CDR3 contains 12 residues. V usage is TRBV7-3 and J usage is TRBJ1-1; 11 bases are shared with TRBD1. This receptor was identified in a woman aged 40 to 55 in good health. Some clones in this sample may be carry-over from other donors' samples. The sample was PBMCs. The CDR3 region has the DNA TGTGCCAGCAGCCCGGACAGGGGGCAATGGTTCTTT. Translated: CASSPDRGQWFF.